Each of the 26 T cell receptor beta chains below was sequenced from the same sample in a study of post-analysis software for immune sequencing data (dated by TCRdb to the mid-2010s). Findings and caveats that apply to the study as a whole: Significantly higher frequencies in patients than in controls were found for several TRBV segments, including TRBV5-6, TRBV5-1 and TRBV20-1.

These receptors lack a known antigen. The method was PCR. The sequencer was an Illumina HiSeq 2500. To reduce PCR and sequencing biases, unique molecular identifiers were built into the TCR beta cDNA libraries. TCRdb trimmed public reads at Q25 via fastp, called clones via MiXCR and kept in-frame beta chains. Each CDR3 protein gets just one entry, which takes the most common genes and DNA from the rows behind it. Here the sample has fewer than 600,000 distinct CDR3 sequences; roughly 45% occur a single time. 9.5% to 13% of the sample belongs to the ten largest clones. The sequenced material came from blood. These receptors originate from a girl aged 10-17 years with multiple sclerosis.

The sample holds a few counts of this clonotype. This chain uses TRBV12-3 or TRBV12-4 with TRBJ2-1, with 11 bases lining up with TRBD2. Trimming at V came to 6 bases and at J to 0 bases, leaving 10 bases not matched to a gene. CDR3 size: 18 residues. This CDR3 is CASSMGLAASSSYNEQFF. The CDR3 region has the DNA TGTGCCAGCAGCATGGGACTAGCGGCGTCCAGCTCCTACAATGAGCAGTTCTTC.

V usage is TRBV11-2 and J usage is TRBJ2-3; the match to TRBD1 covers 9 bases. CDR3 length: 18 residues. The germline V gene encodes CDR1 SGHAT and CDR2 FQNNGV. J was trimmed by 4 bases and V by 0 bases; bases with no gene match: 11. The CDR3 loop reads CASSLDVRRQGGSDTQYF. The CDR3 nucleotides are TGTGCCAGCAGCTTAGATGTTCGGCGACAGGGGGGATCAGATACGCAGTATTTT.

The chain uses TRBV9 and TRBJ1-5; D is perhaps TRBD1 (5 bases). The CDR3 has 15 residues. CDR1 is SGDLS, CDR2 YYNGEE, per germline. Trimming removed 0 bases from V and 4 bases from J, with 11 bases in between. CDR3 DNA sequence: TGTGCCAGCAGCGTAGGCGACAGAGGAAATCAGCCCCAGCATTTT. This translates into CASSVGDRGNQPQHF.

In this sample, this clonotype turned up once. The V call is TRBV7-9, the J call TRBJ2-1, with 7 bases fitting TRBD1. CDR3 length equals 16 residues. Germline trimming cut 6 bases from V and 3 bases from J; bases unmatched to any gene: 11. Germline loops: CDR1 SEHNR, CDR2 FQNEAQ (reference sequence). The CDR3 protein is CASSSETGTFYNEQFF. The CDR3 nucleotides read TGTGCCAGCAGTTCGGAGACAGGGACGTTCTACAATGAGCAGTTCTTC. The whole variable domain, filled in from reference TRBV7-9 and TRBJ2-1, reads DTGVSQNPRHKITKRGQNVTFRCDPISEHNRLYWYRQTLGQGPEFLTYFQNEAQLEKSRLLSDRFSAERPKGSFSTLEIQRTEQGDSAMYLCASSSETGTFYNEQFFGPGTRLTVL.

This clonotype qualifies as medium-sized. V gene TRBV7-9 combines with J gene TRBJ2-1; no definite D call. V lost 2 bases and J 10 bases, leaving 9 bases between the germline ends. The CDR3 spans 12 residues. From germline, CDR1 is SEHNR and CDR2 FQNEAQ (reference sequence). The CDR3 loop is CASSLSSLEQFF. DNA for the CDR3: TGTGCCAGCAGCTTATCCAGCCTAGAGCAGTTCTTC.

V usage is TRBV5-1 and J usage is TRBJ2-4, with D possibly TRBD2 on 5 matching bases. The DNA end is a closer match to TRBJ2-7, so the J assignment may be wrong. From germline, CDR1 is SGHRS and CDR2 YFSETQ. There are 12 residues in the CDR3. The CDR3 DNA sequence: TGCGCCAGCAGCGCGGACTTTATCGAGCAGTACTTC. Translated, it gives CASSADFIEQYF.

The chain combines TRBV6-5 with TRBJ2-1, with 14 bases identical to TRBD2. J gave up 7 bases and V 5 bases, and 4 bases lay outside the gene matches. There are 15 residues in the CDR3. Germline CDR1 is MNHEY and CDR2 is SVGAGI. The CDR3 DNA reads TGTGCCAGCAGTCCCGGGACTAGCGGGAGAAATGAGCAGTTCTTC. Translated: CASSPGTSGRNEQFF.

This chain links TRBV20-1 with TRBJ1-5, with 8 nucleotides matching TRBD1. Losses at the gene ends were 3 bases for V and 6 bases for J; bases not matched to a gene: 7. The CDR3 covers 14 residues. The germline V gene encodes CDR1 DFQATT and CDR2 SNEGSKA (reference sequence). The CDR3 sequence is CSASRTGGVQPQHF. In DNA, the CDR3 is TGCAGTGCTAGCCGAACAGGGGGTGTTCAGCCCCAGCATTTT.

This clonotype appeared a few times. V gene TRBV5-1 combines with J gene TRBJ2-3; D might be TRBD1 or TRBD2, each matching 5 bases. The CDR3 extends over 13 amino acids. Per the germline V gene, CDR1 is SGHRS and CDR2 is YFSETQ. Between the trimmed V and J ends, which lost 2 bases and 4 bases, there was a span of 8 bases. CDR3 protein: CASSLRGADTQYF. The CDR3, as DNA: TGCGCCAGCAGCTTAAGGGGAGCAGATACGCAGTATTTT.

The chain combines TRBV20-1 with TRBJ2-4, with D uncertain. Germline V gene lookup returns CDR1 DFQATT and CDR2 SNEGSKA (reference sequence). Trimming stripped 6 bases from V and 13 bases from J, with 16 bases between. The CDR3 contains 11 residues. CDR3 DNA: TGCAGTGCGTACTTACCCTACAAGCAGTACTTC. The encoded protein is CSAYLPYKQYF.

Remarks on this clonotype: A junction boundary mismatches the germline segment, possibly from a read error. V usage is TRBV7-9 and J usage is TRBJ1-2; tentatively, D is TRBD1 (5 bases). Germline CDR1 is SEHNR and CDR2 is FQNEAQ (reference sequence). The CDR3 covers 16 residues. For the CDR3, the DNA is TGTGCCAGCACCTTAAGGGCCGGGGAGGGGAACTATGGCTACACCTTC. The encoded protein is CASTLRAGEGNYGYTF.

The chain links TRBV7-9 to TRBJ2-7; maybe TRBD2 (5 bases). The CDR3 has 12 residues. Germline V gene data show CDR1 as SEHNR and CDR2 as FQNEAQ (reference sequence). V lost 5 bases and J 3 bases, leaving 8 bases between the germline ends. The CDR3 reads CASSHAGYEQYF. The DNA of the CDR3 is TGTGCCAGCAGCCATGCGGGCTACGAGCAGTACTTC. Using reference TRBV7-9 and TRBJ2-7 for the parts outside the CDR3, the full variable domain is DTGVSQNPRHKITKRGQNVTFRCDPISEHNRLYWYRQTLGQGPEFLTYFQNEAQLEKSRLLSDRFSAERPKGSFSTLEIQRTEQGDSAMYLCASSHAGYEQYFGPGTRLTVT.

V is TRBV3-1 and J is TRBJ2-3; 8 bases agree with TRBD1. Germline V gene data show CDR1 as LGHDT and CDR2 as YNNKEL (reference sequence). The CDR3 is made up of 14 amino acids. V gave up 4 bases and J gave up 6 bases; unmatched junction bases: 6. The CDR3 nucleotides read TGTGCCAGCAGCCTTGGACAGGGAAGGGATACGCAGTATTTT. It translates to CASSLGQGRDTQYF.

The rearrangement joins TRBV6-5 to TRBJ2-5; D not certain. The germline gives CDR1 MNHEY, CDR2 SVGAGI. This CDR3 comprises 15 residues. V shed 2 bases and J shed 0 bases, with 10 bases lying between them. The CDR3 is CASSYDFGYQETQYF. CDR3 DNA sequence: TGTGCCAGCAGTTACGATTTCGGGTACCAAGAGACCCAGTACTTC.

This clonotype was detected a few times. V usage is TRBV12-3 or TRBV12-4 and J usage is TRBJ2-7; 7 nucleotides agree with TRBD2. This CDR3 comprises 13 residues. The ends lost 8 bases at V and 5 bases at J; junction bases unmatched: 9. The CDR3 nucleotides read TGTGCCAGCGGCACCTTACTAGCGAACGAGCAGTACTTC. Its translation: CASGTLLANEQYF.

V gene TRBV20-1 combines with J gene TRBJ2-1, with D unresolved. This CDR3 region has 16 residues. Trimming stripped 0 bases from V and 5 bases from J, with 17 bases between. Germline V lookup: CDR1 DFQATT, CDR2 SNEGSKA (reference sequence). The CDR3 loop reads CSARDILSEPDNEQFF. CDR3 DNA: TGCAGTGCTAGAGATATATTATCGGAACCAGACAATGAGCAGTTCTTC.

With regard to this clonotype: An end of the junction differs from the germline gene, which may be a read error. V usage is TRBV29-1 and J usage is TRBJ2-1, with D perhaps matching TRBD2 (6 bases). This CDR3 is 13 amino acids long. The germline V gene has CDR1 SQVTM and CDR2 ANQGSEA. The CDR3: CGVERADYNEQFF. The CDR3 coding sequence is TGCGGCGTTGAGCGGGCCGATTACAATGAGCAGTTCTTC.

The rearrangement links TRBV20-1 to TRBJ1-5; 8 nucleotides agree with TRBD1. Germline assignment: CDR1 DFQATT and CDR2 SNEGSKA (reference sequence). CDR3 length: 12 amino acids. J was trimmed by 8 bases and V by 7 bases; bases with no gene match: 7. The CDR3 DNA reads TGCAGTGTTTCGGACAGGGTTGAGCCCCAGCATTTT. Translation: CSVSDRVEPQHF.

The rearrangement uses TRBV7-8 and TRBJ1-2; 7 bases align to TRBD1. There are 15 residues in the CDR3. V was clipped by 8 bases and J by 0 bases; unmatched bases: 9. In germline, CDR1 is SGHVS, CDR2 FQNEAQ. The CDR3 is CASGLKQGPNYGYTF. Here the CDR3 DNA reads TGTGCCAGCGGATTGAAACAGGGGCCTAACTATGGCTACACCTTC.

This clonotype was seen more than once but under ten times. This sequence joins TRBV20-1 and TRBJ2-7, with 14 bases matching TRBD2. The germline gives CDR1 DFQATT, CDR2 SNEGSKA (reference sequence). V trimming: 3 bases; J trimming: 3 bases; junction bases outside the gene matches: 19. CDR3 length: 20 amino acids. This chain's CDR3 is CSARGPRLAGGPDSIYEQYF. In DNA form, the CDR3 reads TGCAGTGCTAGGGGTCCTCGACTAGCGGGAGGGCCTGATAGTATCTACGAGCAGTACTTC.

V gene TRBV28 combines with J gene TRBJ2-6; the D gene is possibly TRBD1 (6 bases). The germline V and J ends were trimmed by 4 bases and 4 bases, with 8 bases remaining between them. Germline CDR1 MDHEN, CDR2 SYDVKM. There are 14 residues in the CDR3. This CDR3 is CASSSGVGANVLTF. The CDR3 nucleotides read TGTGCCAGCAGTTCAGGGGTCGGGGCCAACGTCCTGACTTTC.

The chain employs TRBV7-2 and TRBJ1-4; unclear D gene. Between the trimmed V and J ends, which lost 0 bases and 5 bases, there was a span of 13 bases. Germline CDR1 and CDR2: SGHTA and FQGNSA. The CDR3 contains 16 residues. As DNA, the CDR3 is TGTGCCAGCAGCTTAGCGCTAGCAGGCGCCAATGAAAAACTGTTTTTT. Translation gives CASSLALAGANEKLFF. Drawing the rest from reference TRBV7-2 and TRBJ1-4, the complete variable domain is GAGVSQSPSNKVTEKGKDVELRCDPISGHTALYWYRQSLGQGLEFLIYFQGNSAPDKSGLPSDRFSAERTGGSVSTLTIQRTQQEDSAVYLCASSLALAGANEKLFFGSGTQLSVL.

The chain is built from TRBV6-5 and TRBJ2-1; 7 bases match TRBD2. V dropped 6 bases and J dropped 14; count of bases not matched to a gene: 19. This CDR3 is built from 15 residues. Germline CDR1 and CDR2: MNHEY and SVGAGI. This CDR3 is CASRPLTGGFLREFF. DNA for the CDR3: TGTGCCAGCAGACCTCTAACGGGAGGATTTCTGAGGGAGTTCTTC.

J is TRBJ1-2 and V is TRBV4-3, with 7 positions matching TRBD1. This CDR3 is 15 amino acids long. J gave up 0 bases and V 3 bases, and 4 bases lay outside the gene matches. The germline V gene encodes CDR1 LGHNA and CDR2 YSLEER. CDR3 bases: TGCGCCAGCAGCCAGGGACAGATCGCTAACTATGGCTACACCTTC. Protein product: CASSQGQIANYGYTF.

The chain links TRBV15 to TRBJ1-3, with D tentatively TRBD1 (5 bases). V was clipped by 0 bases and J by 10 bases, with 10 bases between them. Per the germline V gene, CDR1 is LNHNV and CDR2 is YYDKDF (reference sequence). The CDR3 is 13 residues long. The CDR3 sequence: CATSREKDSTIYF. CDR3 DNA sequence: TGTGCCACCAGCAGAGAAAAAGACAGTACCATATATTTT.

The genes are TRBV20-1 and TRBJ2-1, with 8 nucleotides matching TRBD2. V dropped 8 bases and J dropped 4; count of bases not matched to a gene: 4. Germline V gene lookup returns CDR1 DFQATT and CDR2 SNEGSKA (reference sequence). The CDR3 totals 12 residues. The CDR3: CSSSGSYNEQFF. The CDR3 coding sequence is TGCAGTTCCAGCGGGAGTTACAATGAGCAGTTCTTC.